Listed below are T cell receptor beta chains from one sample, sequenced in a study of T cell responses to AZD1222 COVID-19 vaccine. Libraries were prepared by immunoSEQ multiplex PCR; TCRdb keeps only in-frame clonotypes and omits some of them. The table has 97,000 or so clones, 91% seen once; the top ten hold just over 8%. This material consisted of peripheral blood, taken 28 days after the second AZD1222 dose. These receptors were taken from an adult who received the AZD1222 COVID-19 vaccine. CDR3s include the opening cysteine and the closing phenylalanine or tryptophan. D genes are given only for firm matches. Where a row states a size, it is once, few, many or the class of an expanded clone; other rows omit it.

V gene: TRBV11-2
J gene: TRBJ1-1
D gene: TRBD1
clone size: -
CDR3 DNA: TGTGCCAGCAGCATTTGGACAGGGGCGAACACTGAAGCTTTCTTT
CDR3 protein: CASSIWTGANTEAFF

V gene: TRBV14
J gene: TRBJ1-4
D gene: -
clone size: few
CDR3 DNA: TGTGCCAGCAGCCCGAACGAGGGGATGGCTAATGAAAAACTGTTTTTT
CDR3 protein: CASSPNEGMANEKLFF

V gene: TRBV28
J gene: TRBJ1-2
D gene: TRBD1
clone size: few
CDR3 DNA: TGTGCCAGCAGTTTTCAGGGGGCGAACTATGGCTACACCTTC
CDR3 protein: CASSFQGANYGYTF

V gene: TRBV7-9
J gene: TRBJ2-1
D gene: -
clone size: few
CDR3 DNA: TGTGCCAGCAGCCTATGGGCAGGGAAAAACTACAATGAGCAGTTCTTC
CDR3 protein: CASSLWAGKNYNEQFF

V gene: TRBV4-3
J gene: TRBJ2-1
D gene: -
clone size: -
CDR3 DNA: TGCGCCAGCAGCCAGGGGATTTCCCGGGGCTTTCGCAATGAGCAGTTCTTC
CDR3 protein: CASSQGISRGFRNEQFF

V gene: TRBV29-1
J gene: TRBJ1-4
D gene: -
clone size: -
CDR3 DNA: TGCAGCGTTACAGGGACAAATGAAAAACTGTTTTTT
CDR3 protein: CSVTGTNEKLFF

V gene: TRBV4-1
J gene: TRBJ1-1
D gene: -
clone size: -
CDR3 DNA: TGCGCCAGCAGCCAAGATTTTCCGGGGTTGAACACTGAAGCTTTCTTT
CDR3 protein: CASSQDFPGLNTEAFF

V gene: TRBV7-6
J gene: TRBJ2-5
D gene: TRBD1
clone size: -
CDR3 DNA: TGTGCCAGCAGTCCTGGACAGGGCATAAGTGGGGAGACCCAGTACTTC
CDR3 protein: CASSPGQGISGETQYF

V gene: TRBV24-1
J gene: TRBJ2-1
D gene: -
clone size: -
CDR3 DNA: TGTGCCACCAGTGAAATGGACTCCTCCTACAATGAGCAGTTCTTC
CDR3 protein: CATSEMDSSYNEQFF

V gene: TRBV7-8
J gene: TRBJ1-5
D gene: -
clone size: -
CDR3 DNA: TGTGCCAGCAGCTTAGCGGGGGTCCCTGGGGGAGCCCAGCATTTT
CDR3 protein: CASSLAGVPGGAQHF

V gene: TRBV30
J gene: TRBJ2-7
D gene: -
clone size: -
CDR3 DNA: TGTGCCTGGATAGGAGGGGGCCAATACGAGCAGTACTTC
CDR3 protein: CAWIGGGQYEQYF

V gene: TRBV19
J gene: TRBJ1-1
D gene: -
clone size: -
CDR3 DNA: TGTGCCAGTAGTATAGATCTTCAGGGGAGGACTGAAGCTTTCTTT
CDR3 protein: CASSIDLQGRTEAFF

V gene: TRBV4-3
J gene: TRBJ2-7
D gene: -
clone size: -
CDR3 DNA: TGCGCCAACAGCCAACTTCGGGAGAGGCCCTACGAGCAGTACTTC
CDR3 protein: CANSQLRERPYEQYF

V gene: TRBV11-2
J gene: TRBJ2-7
D gene: -
clone size: -
CDR3 DNA: TGTGCCAGCAGCTCGCTCCGGGACGGAACCTACGAGCAGTACTTC
CDR3 protein: CASSSLRDGTYEQYF

V gene: TRBV19
J gene: TRBJ1-6
D gene: TRBD1
clone size: -
CDR3 DNA: TGTGCCAGTAGTCCAAGACAGGGCGTTATTAATTCACCCCTCCACTTT
CDR3 protein: CASSPRQGVINSPLHF